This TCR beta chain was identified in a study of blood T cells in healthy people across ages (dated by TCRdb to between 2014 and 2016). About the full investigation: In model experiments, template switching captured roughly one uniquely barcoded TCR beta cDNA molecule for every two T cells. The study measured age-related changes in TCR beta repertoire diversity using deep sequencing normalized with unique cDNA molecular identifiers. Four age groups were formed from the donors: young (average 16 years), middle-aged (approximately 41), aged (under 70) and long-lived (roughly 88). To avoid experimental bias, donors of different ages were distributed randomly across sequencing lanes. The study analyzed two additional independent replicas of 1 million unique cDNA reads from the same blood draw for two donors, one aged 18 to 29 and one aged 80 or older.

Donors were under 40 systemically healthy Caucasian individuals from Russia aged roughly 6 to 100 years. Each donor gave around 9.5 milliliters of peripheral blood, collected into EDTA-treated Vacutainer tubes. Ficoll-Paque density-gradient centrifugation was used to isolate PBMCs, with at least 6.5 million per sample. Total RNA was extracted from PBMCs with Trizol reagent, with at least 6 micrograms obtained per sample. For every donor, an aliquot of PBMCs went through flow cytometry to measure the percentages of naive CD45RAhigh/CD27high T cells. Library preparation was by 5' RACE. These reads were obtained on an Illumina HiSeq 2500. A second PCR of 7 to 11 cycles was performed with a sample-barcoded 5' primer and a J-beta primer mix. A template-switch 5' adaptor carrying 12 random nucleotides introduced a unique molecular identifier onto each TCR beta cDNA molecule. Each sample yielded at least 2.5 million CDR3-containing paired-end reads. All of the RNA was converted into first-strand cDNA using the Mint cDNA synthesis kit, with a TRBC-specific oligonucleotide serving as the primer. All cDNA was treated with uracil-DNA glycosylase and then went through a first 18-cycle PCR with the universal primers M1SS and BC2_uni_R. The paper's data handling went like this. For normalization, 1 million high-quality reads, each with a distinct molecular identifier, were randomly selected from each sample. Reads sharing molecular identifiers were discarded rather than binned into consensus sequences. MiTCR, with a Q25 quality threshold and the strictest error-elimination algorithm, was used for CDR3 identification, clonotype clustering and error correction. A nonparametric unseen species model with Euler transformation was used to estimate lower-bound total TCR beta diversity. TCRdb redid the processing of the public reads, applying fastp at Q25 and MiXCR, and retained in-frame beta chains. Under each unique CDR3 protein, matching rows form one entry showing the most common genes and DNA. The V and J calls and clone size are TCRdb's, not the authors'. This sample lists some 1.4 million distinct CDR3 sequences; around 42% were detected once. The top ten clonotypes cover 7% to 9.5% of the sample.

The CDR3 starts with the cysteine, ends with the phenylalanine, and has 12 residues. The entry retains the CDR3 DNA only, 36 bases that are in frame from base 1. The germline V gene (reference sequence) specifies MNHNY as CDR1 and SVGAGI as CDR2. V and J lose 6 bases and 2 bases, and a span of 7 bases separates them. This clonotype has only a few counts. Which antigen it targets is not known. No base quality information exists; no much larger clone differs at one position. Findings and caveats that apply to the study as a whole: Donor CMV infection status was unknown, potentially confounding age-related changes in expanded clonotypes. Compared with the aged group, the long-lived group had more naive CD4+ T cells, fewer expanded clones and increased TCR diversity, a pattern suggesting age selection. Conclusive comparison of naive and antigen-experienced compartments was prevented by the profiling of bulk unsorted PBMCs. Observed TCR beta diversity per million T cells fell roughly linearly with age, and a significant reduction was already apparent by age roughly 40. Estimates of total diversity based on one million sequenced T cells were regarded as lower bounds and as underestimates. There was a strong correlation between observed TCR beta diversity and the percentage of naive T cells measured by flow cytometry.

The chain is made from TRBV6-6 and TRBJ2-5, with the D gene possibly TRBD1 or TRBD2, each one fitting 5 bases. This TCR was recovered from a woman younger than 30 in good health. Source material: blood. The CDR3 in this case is CASRGEQETQYF. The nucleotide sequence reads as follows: TGTGCCAGCAGAGGGGAGCAAGAGACCCAGTACTTC.